This T cell receptor beta chain was identified during a study of shared clonotypes between healthy human individuals. Study results and limitations: The study found lower generation probabilities in non-shared clonotypes than in those shared by all four donors. The study generally estimated greater richness for naive than memory subsets.

Worth noting for this clone: Its antigen is currently unknown. Other DNA sequences in the sample encode the same CDR3.

TCRdb's table, derived via immunoSEQ multiplex PCR, lists solely in-frame clones and lacks some. The table has roughly 680,000 clones, 55% to 80% seen once. CDR3 length: 15 residues. From germline, CDR1 is SGHNT and CDR2 YYREEE (reference sequence). V was cut by 0 bases and J by 1 base, with 11 bases left in between. Everyone who donated was a Caucasian adult who lived in Nashville, Tennessee. This chain uses TRBV5-4 with TRBJ2-7; D may match TRBD1 or TRBD2 (5 bases each). Input material: memory CD4+ T cells sorted from blood. Subset in this sample: CD45RA-negative fraction. The sequence came from a young woman in good health. The CDR3 is CASSLDGTGSYEQYF. The CDR3 region has the DNA TGTGCCAGCAGCTTGGATGGGACGGGATCCTACGAGCAGTACTTC.